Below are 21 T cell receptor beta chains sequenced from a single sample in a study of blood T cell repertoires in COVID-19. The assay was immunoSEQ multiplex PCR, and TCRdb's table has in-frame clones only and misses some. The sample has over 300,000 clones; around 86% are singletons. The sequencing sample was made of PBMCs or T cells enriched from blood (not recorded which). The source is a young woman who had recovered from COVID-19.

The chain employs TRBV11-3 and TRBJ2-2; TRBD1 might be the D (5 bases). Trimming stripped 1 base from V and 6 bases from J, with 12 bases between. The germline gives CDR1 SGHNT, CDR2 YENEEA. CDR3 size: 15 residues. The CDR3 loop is CASSLAAGRPGELFF. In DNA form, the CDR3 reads TGTGCCAGCAGCTTAGCGGCAGGGCGACCCGGGGAGCTGTTTTTT.

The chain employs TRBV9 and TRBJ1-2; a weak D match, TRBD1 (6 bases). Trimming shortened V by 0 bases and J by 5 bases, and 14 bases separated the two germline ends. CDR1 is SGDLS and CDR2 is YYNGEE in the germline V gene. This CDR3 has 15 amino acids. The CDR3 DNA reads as TGTGCCAGCAGCGTAGATGGCTTTCAGGGGTATGGCTACACCTTC. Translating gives CASSVDGFQGYGYTF.

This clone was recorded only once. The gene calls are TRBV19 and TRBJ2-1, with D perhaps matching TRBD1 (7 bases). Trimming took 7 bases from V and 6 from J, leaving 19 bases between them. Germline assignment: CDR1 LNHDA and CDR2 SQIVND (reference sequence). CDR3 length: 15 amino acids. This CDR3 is CASTQGDSSGNEQFF. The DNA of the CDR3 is TGTGCCAGTACCCAGGGGGACTCGAGCGGCAATGAGCAGTTCTTC. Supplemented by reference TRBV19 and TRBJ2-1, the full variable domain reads DGGITQSPKYLFRKEGQNVTLSCEQNLNHDAMYWYRQDPGQGLRLIYYSQIVNDFQKGDIAEGYSVSREKKESFPLTVTSAQKNPTAFYLCASTQGDSSGNEQFFGPGTRLTVL.

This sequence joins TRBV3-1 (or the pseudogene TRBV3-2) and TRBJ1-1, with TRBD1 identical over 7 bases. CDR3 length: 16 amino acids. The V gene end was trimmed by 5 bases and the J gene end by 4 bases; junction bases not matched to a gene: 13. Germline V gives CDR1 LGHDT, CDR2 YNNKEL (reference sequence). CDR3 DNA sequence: TGTGCCAGCAGCGGCGGACAGGACTCGAAGGGCACTGAAGCTTTCTTT. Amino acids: CASSGGQDSKGTEAFF.

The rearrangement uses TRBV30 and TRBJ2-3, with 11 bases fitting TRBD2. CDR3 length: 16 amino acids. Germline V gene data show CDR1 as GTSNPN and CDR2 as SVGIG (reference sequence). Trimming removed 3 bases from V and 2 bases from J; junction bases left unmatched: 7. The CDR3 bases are TGTGCCTGGAGACAGACGACTAGCGGGATCACAGATACGCAGTATTTT. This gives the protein CAWRQTTSGITDTQYF.

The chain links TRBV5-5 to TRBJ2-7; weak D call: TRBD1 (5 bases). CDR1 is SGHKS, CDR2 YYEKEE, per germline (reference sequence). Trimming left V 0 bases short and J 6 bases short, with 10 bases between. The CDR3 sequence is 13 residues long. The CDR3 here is CASSLEGRGEQYF. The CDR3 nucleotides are TGTGCCAGCAGCTTGGAGGGAAGGGGCGAGCAGTACTTC.

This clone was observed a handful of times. The CDR3 loop is CASSLESLTEAFF. In DNA, the CDR3 is TGTGCCAGCAGCTTAGAATCCCTAACTGAAGCTTTCTTT. The genes are TRBV7-2 and TRBJ1-1; D is ambiguous. The CDR3 length is 13 residues. V was pared by 1 base and J by 5 bases, with 8 bases between. CDR1 SGHTA and CDR2 FQGNSA come from the germline V gene.

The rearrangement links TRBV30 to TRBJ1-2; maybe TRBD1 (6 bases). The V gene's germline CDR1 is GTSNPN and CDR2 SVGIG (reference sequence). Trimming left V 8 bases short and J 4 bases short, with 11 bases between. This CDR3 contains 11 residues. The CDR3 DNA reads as TGTGCCAGATCGGACAGCTATGGCTACACCTTC. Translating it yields CARSDSYGYTF.

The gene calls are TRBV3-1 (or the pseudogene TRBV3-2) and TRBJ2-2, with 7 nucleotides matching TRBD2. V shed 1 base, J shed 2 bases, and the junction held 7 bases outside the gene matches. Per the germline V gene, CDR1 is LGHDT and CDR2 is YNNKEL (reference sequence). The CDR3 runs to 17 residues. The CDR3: CASSQVGLAENTGELFF. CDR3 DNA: TGTGCCAGCAGCCAAGTAGGGCTAGCGGAAAACACCGGGGAGCTGTTTTTT.

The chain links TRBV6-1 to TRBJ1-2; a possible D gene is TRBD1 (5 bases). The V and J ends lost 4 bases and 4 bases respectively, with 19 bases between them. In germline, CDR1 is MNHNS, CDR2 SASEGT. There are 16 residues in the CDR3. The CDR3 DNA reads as TGTGCCAGCAGTGGGTTAGTGGACAAGCAAAGCTATGGCTACACCTTC. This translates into CASSGLVDKQSYGYTF.

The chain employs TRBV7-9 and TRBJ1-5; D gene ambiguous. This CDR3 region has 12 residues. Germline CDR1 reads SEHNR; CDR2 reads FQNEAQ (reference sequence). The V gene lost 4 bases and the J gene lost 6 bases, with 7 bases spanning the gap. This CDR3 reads CASSYSFQPQHF. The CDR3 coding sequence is TGTGCCAGCAGCTACTCCTTTCAGCCCCAGCATTTT. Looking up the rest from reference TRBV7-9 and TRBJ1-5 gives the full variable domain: DTGVSQNPRHKITKRGQNVTFRCDPISEHNRLYWYRQTLGQGPEFLTYFQNEAQLEKSRLLSDRFSAERPKGSFSTLEIQRTEQGDSAMYLCASSYSFQPQHFGDGTRLSIL.

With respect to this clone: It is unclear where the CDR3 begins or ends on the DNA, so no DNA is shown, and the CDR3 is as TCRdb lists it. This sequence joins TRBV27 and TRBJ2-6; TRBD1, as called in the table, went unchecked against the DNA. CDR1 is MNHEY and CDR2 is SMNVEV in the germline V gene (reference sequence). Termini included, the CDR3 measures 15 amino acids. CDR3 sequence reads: CASSFLAGAYNVLTF.

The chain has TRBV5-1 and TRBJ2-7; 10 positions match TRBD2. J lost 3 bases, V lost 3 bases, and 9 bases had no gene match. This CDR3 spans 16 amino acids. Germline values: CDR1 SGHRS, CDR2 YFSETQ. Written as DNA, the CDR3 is TGCGCCAGCAGCTACACCCTAGCGGGGGATATCTACGAGCAGTACTTC. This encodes CASSYTLAGDIYEQYF.

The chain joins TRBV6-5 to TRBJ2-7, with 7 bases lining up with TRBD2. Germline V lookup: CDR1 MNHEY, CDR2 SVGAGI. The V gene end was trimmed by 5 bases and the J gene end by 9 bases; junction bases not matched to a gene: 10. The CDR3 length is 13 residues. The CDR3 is CASSPRGGEVQYF. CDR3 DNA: TGTGCCAGCAGTCCCCGGGGAGGGGAGGTGCAGTACTTC.

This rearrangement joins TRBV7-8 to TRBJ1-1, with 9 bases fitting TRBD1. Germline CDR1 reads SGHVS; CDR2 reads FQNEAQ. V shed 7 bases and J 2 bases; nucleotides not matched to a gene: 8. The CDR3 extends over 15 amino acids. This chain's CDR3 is CASNPQGAANTEAFF. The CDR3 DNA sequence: TGTGCCAGCAACCCACAGGGGGCCGCCAACACTGAAGCTTTCTTT.

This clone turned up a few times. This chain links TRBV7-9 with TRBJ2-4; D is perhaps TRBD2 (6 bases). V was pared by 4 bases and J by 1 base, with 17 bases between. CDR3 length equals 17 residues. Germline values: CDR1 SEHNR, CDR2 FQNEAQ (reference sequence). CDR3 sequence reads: CASSSGVGSGAKNIQYF. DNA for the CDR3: TGTGCCAGCAGCTCAGGAGTCGGTAGCGGCGCCAAAAACATTCAGTACTTC.

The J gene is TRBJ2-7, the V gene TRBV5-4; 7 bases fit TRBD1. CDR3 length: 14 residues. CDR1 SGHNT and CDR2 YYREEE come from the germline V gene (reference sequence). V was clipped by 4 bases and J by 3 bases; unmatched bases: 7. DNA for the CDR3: TGTGCCAGCAGCCCACAGGGGAAATACTACGAGCAGTACTTC. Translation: CASSPQGKYYEQYF. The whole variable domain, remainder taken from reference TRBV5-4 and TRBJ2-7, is ETGVTQSPTHLIKTRGQQVTLRCSSQSGHNTVSWYQQALGQGPQFIFQYYREEENGRGNFPPRFSGLQFPNYSSELNVNALELDDSALYLCASSPQGKYYEQYFGPGTRLTVT.

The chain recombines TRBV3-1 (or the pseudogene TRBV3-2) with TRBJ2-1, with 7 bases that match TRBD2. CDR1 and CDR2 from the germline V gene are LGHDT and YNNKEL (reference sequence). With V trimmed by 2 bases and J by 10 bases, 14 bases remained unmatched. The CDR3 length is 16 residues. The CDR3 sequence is CASSQRFRTSGIEQFF. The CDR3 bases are TGTGCCAGCAGCCAACGATTTCGGACTAGTGGCATCGAGCAGTTCTTC.

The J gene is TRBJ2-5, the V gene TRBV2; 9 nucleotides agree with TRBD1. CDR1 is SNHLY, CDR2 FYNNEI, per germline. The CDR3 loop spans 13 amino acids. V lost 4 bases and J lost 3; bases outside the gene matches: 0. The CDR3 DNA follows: TGTGCCAGCAGTGGGACAGGGGAAGAGACCCAGTACTTC. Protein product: CASSGTGEETQYF.

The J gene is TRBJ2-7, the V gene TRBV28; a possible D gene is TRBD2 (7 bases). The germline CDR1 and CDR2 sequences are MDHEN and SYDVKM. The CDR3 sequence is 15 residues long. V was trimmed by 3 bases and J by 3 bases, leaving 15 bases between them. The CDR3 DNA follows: TGTGCCAGCAGTTTCCCAAGCGGGGACAACTACGAGCAGTACTTC. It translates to CASSFPSGDNYEQYF. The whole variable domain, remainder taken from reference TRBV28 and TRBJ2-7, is DVKVTQSSRYLVKRTGEKVFLECVQDMDHENMFWYRQDPGLGLRLIYFSYDVKMKEKGDIPEGYSVSREKKERFSLILESASTNQTSMYLCASSFPSGDNYEQYFGPGTRLTVT.

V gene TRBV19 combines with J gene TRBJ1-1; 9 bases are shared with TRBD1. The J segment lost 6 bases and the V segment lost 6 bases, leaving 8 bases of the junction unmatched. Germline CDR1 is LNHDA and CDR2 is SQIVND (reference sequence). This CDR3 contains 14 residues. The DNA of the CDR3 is TGTGCCAGTAGCTACAGGGGGCGGGTTGCTGAAGCTTTCTTT. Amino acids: CASSYRGRVAEAFF.